The 31 T cell receptor beta chains below were found in one sample sequenced in a study of T cells in Graves' hyperthyroidism and ophthalmopathy. Amplified TCR beta CDR3 regions derived from RNA transcripts. During a first-round RT-PCR of the TCR CDR3, the HTBI primer set was used. One entry per CDR3 protein results from TCRdb running MiXCR on the multiplex PCR reads. This table has roughly 200,000 distinct CDR3 sequences, around 20% appearing once. Sequencing was performed on blood. The receptors shown here come from a man aged 40-50 years with Graves' hyperthyroidism.

This clonotype appeared many times. The chain carries TRBV27 and TRBJ2-3, with 12 bases fitting TRBD2. J was trimmed by 2 bases and V by 3 bases; bases with no gene match: 6. Germline V gives CDR1 MNHEY, CDR2 SMNVEV (reference sequence). This CDR3 has 17 amino acids. DNA for the CDR3: TGTGCCAGCAGTTTCCGCGGACTAGCGGGAAACACAGATACGCAGTATTTT. This encodes CASSFRGLAGNTDTQYF.

The chain recombines TRBV11-2 with TRBJ2-2, with unresolved D. This CDR3 region has 15 residues. Germline V gives CDR1 SGHAT, CDR2 FQNNGV. Trimming took off 6 bases at V and 1 base at J, with 12 bases between the two ends. In DNA, the CDR3 is TGTGCCAGCAGACCATTCACGGGGAACACCGGGGAGCTGTTTTTT. This encodes CASRPFTGNTGELFF.

The sample holds a few counts of this clonotype. The V and J genes are TRBV7-9 and TRBJ1-4; TRBD1 might be the D (6 bases). The CDR3 is 14 amino acids. V gave up 5 bases and J gave up 7 bases, with 14 bases separating them. Germline CDR1 SEHNR, CDR2 FQNEAQ (reference sequence). The CDR3, as DNA: TGTGCCAGCAGCGGGACATATCAAACTGAAAAACTGTTTTTT. Translation: CASSGTYQTEKLFF.

This clonotype was counted at least ten times. For the CDR3, the DNA is TGTGCCAGCAGTGAAAGGTGGGGCTCCTACAATGAGCAGTTCTTC. It is translated as CASSERWGSYNEQFF. The chain carries TRBV2 and TRBJ2-1, with no clear D. This CDR3 contains 15 residues. The germline V and J ends were trimmed by 2 bases and 0 bases, with 8 bases remaining between them. Germline CDR1 reads SNHLY; CDR2 reads FYNNEI.

This clonotype was found many times. The chain carries TRBV5-1 and TRBJ2-7; no clear D gene. Germline assignment: CDR1 SGHRS and CDR2 YFSETQ. CDR3 length: 11 amino acids. Trimming removed 0 bases at V and 6 bases at J, with 4 bases between. In DNA form, the CDR3 reads TGCGCCAGCAGCTTGGAGCGCGAGCAGTACTTC. This translates into CASSLEREQYF.

This clonotype was seen at least ten times. The CDR3 coding sequence is TGTGCCAGCAGCTTTAAGCGGGGGGGCCAAGAGACCCAGTACTTC. Translation: CASSFKRGGQETQYF. The V gene is TRBV7-8, the J gene TRBJ2-5, with 10 bases identical to TRBD2. CDR3 length: 15 residues. The junction had 2 bases not matched to a gene; V was cut back by 3 bases and J by 1 base. Germline assignment: CDR1 SGHVS and CDR2 FQNEAQ.

This clonotype was detected a few times. The gene calls are TRBV10-3 and TRBJ2-3; 10 nucleotides align to TRBD1. V trimming: 6 bases; J trimming: 2 bases; junction bases outside the gene matches: 5. The CDR3 runs to 15 residues. Germline CDR1 reads ENHRY; CDR2 reads SYGVKD. Written as DNA, the CDR3 is TGTGCCATCAGCACCGGACAGGGGGACACAGATACGCAGTATTTT. This sequence encodes CAISTGQGDTDTQYF.

This clonotype has only a few counts. V and J are TRBV20-1 and TRBJ1-5, with a weak D call TRBD1 (5 bases). This CDR3 has 13 amino acids. V lost 4 bases, J lost 6 bases, and 13 bases lay in between. CDR1 and CDR2 from the germline V gene are DFQATT and SNEGSKA (reference sequence). Here the CDR3 DNA reads TGCAGTGCTACGGTGGGGCGGGGTCAGCCCCAGCATTTT. Its protein product is CSATVGRGQPQHF.

There are many counts of this clonotype. The genes are TRBV27 and TRBJ2-7, with 8 nucleotides matching TRBD2. Germline CDR1 is MNHEY and CDR2 is SMNVEV (reference sequence). The CDR3 has 16 residues. J was trimmed by 3 bases and V by 0 bases; bases with no gene match: 7. CDR3 loop: CASSLSIGGGNYEQYF. The CDR3 nucleotides are TGTGCCAGCAGTTTATCGATCGGCGGGGGGAACTACGAGCAGTACTTC.

This clonotype has at least ten counts. The V call is TRBV7-2, the J call TRBJ2-1; a possible D gene is TRBD2 (5 bases). V gave up 5 bases and J gave up 1 base, with 15 bases separating them. CDR3 size: 16 residues. CDR1 is SGHTA and CDR2 is FQGNSA in the germline V gene. The CDR3, as DNA: TGTGCCAGCAGCCCGTTGTCGGGAAGGTCCTACAATGAGCAGTTCTTC. As protein: CASSPLSGRSYNEQFF. Variable domain in full (rest from reference TRBV7-2 and TRBJ2-1): GAGVSQSPSNKVTEKGKDVELRCDPISGHTALYWYRQSLGQGLEFLIYFQGNSAPDKSGLPSDRFSAERTGGSVSTLTIQRTQQEDSAVYLCASSPLSGRSYNEQFFGPGTRLTVL.

Ten or more counts support this clonotype. This chain links TRBV20-1 with TRBJ2-5, with D perhaps matching TRBD1 (6 bases). This CDR3 has 11 amino acids. Trimming stripped 6 bases from V and 5 bases from J, with 10 bases between. CDR1 is DFQATT and CDR2 is SNEGSKA in the germline V gene (reference sequence). CDR3 bases: TGCAGTGCACCTACAGGGGAGACCCAGTACTTC. This sequence encodes CSAPTGETQYF.

This chain uses TRBV5-4 with TRBJ2-1, with 11 bases fitting TRBD2. The CDR3 loop spans 19 amino acids. J gave up 0 bases and V 1 base, and 9 bases lay outside the gene matches. Germline V gene data show CDR1 as SGHNT and CDR2 as YYREEE (reference sequence). CDR3 loop: CASSLRGLAEVGSYNEQFF. In DNA form, the CDR3 reads TGTGCCAGCAGCTTGCGGGGACTAGCGGAGGTAGGCTCCTACAATGAGCAGTTCTTC.

This clonotype was seen more than once but under ten times. The CDR3 bases are TGTGCCAGCAGTTACTCGGGACAGGCTCGGTGGAATGAGCAGTTCTTC. Protein sequence: CASSYSGQARWNEQFF. V is TRBV6-5 and J is TRBJ2-1, with TRBD1 matching over 8 bases. This CDR3 comprises 16 residues. V was clipped by 0 bases and J by 7 bases; unmatched bases: 8. Germline values: CDR1 MNHEY, CDR2 SVGAGI.

This clonotype was seen repeatedly, ten times or more. The chain couples TRBV12-3 or TRBV12-4 to TRBJ1-5; the D gene is possibly TRBD1 (5 bases). The CDR3 spans 14 residues. Trimming left V 4 bases short and J 7 bases short, with 14 bases between. CDR3 loop: CASSSRGSGQPQHF. The CDR3, as DNA: TGTGCCAGCAGTTCCCGGGGGAGTGGCCAGCCCCAGCATTTT.

This clonotype has ten or more counts. CDR3 sequence: CSANLLAGGQETQYF. CDR3 DNA: TGCAGTGCAAATCTCCTAGCGGGGGGTCAAGAGACCCAGTACTTC. J is TRBJ2-5 and V is TRBV20-1; TRBD2 aligns across 11 bases. The junction had 8 bases not matched to a gene; V was cut back by 6 bases and J by 2 bases. This CDR3 spans 15 amino acids. Germline values: CDR1 DFQATT, CDR2 SNEGSKA (reference sequence).

The chain couples TRBV6-2 or TRBV6-3 to TRBJ1-6, with D hard to call. The germline V gene has CDR1 MNHEY and CDR2 SVGEGT. This CDR3 has 12 amino acids. V lost 6 bases and J 8 bases, leaving 8 bases between the germline ends. The DNA of the CDR3 is TGTGCCAGCAGCCTCGGTGATTCACCCCTCCACTTT. As protein: CASSLGDSPLHF.

This clonotype was seen ten or more times. The chain recombines TRBV5-8 with TRBJ1-5; possible D gene TRBD1, 5 bases. Germline V lookup: CDR1 SGHTS, CDR2 YDEGEE. CDR3 size: 17 residues. With 0 bases removed from V and 5 bases from J, the gap between germline ends came to 18 bases. This chain's CDR3 is CASSLAYGREGYQPQHF. CDR3 DNA: TGTGCCAGCAGCTTGGCCTATGGCAGGGAGGGGTATCAGCCCCAGCATTTT.

This clonotype has a count of ten or more. The rearrangement joins TRBV5-1 to TRBJ2-7, with D possibly being TRBD2 (6 bases). Germline-derived CDR1 and CDR2 are SGHRS and YFSETQ. V was cut by 2 bases and J by 0 bases, with 9 bases left in between. The CDR3 contains 14 residues. In DNA, the CDR3 is TGCGCCAGCAGCTTCGGGGGACTCTCCTACGAGCAGTACTTC. Translated, it gives CASSFGGLSYEQYF.

The chain couples TRBV11-1 to TRBJ2-7; 11 bases are a match to TRBD2. Germline V gene data show CDR1 as SGHAT and CDR2 as FQDESV (reference sequence). V shed 3 bases and J 2 bases; nucleotides not matched to a gene: 6. CDR3 length: 16 residues. The CDR3 DNA follows: TGTGCCAGCAGCTTGGGACTAGCGGAGCTCACCTACGAGCAGTACTTC. This sequence encodes CASSLGLAELTYEQYF.

The rearrangement joins TRBV12-3 or TRBV12-4 to TRBJ1-1; TRBD1 agrees at 8 bases. This CDR3 has 13 residues. V lost 8 bases and J lost 6; bases outside the gene matches: 8. CDR3 DNA sequence: TGTGCCAGCCTCGACAGGGGCATCCCTGAAGCTTTCTTT. This gives the protein CASLDRGIPEAFF.

This clonotype was counted between two and nine times. V is TRBV18 and J is TRBJ1-5, with D uncertain. The CDR3 extends over 15 amino acids. Trimming cost V 5 bases and J 1 base, with 12 bases left between them. The germline V gene encodes CDR1 KGHSH and CDR2 LQKENI. The CDR3 region is CASSTEGISNQPQHF. The CDR3 DNA sequence: TGTGCCAGCTCAACCGAGGGAATAAGCAATCAGCCCCAGCATTTT. The variable domain in full, with the rest retrieved from reference TRBV18 and TRBJ1-5, is NAGVMQNPRHLVRRRGQEARLRCSPMKGHSHVYWYRQLPEEGLKFMVYLQKENIIDESGMPKERFSAEFPKEGPSILRIQQVVRGDSAAYFCASSTEGISNQPQHFGDGTRLSIL.

This clonotype was detected many times. This chain links TRBV19 with TRBJ1-5, with D unresolved. The V and J ends lost 3 bases and 2 bases respectively, with 5 bases between them. Germline CDR1 is LNHDA and CDR2 is SQIVND (reference sequence). CDR3 length: 13 residues. Here the CDR3 reads CASSIKGNQPQHF. The CDR3 coding sequence is TGTGCCAGTAGTATCAAAGGCAATCAGCCCCAGCATTTT.

The rearrangement uses TRBV5-5 and TRBJ2-1; no firm D call. Per germline, CDR1 SGHKS and CDR2 YYEKEE (reference sequence). Deletions cut 0 bases from V and 5 bases from J, with 3 bases between. The CDR3 spans 12 residues. CDR3 in DNA: TGTGCCAGCAGCTTGGAAGACAATGAGCAGTTCTTC. Translated, it gives CASSLEDNEQFF.

In DNA, the CDR3 is TGTGCCACCAGTGGAGTCGCAATTGGACAAGAGACCCAGTACTTC. It yields the protein CATSGVAIGQETQYF. The V and J genes are TRBV15 and TRBJ2-5; no firm D call. The CDR3 sequence is 15 residues long. The germline V and J ends were trimmed by 6 bases and 2 bases, with 16 bases remaining between them. Per the germline V gene, CDR1 is LNHNV and CDR2 is YYDKDF (reference sequence).

This clonotype showed up many times. The J gene is TRBJ2-7, the V gene TRBV7-9; a possible D gene is TRBD1 (5 bases). The CDR3 is made up of 12 amino acids. CDR1 is SEHNR and CDR2 is FQNEAQ in the germline V gene (reference sequence). V was trimmed by 5 bases and J by 3 bases, leaving 8 bases between them. The CDR3 sequence: CASSATGYEQYF. The CDR3 region has the DNA TGTGCCAGCAGCGCTACAGGCTACGAGCAGTACTTC. The entire variable domain, with the rest obtained from reference TRBV7-9 and TRBJ2-7, is as follows: DTGVSQNPRHKITKRGQNVTFRCDPISEHNRLYWYRQTLGQGPEFLTYFQNEAQLEKSRLLSDRFSAERPKGSFSTLEIQRTEQGDSAMYLCASSATGYEQYFGPGTRLTVT.

The V gene is TRBV20-1, the J gene TRBJ2-1, with D unresolved. CDR3 length: 14 amino acids. V was clipped by 6 bases and J by 7 bases, with 19 bases between them. Germline V lookup: CDR1 DFQATT, CDR2 SNEGSKA (reference sequence). Here the CDR3 DNA reads TGCAGTGCGTCCCCCAATCTAGGGCTGAATGAGCAGTTCTTC. Amino acid sequence: CSASPNLGLNEQFF.

The chain recombines TRBV7-9 with TRBJ2-3, with TRBD2 matching 8 bases. Germline V lookup: CDR1 SEHNR, CDR2 FQNEAQ (reference sequence). This CDR3 comprises 17 residues. Trimming cost V 2 bases and J 6 bases; bases outside gene matches: 13. DNA of the CDR3: TGTGCCAGCAGCTTACCTTTCTCCCAGCGGGAGTTGGATACGCAGTATTTT. This translates into CASSLPFSQRELDTQYF.

The rearrangement links TRBV19 to TRBJ2-5; TRBD2 matches 8 bases. Trimming removed 5 bases from V and 3 bases from J; junction bases left unmatched: 8. There are 15 residues in the CDR3. Germline assignment: CDR1 LNHDA and CDR2 SQIVND (reference sequence). The CDR3 spells CASSPSGGAKETQYF. The CDR3 DNA is TGTGCCAGTAGTCCCTCGGGGGGGGCCAAAGAGACCCAGTACTTC.

This clonotype was found many times. The chain links TRBV18 to TRBJ1-1; tentatively, D is TRBD1 (5 bases). The germline gives CDR1 KGHSH, CDR2 LQKENI. Trimming removed 2 bases from V and 4 bases from J, with 11 bases in between. The CDR3 consists of 14 residues. The CDR3 here is CASSPAQGSTEAFF. As DNA, the CDR3 is TGTGCCAGCTCACCAGCGCAGGGATCCACTGAAGCTTTCTTT.

This clonotype was counted many times. The rearrangement links TRBV7-2 to TRBJ2-1, with 8 bases matching TRBD2. Germline V gives CDR1 SGHTA, CDR2 FQGNSA. This CDR3 region has 16 residues. The V segment lost 4 bases and the J segment 0 bases; nucleotides outside the gene matches: 5. Written as DNA, the CDR3 is TGTGCCAGCAGCTCGCCGGGGGGGAACTCCTACAATGAGCAGTTCTTC. Translating it yields CASSSPGGNSYNEQFF.

This clonotype was seen many times. The J gene is TRBJ2-2, the V gene TRBV7-3; 9 positions match TRBD1. Trimming at V came to 5 bases and at J to 7 bases, leaving 8 bases not matched to a gene. Germline V CDR1 and CDR2: SGHTA, FQGTGA. The CDR3 loop spans 15 amino acids. CDR3 in DNA: TGTGCCAGCAGCCCTGGACAGGGGTTGGGCGGGGAGCTGTTTTTT. Its protein is CASSPGQGLGGELFF.